These 19 T cell receptor beta chains share one sample of origin, sequenced in a study of OX40 agonist ivuxolimab in advanced cancers. The method was immunoSEQ multiplex PCR; TCRdb's version includes in-frame clones alone and lacks a portion of them. The sample consists of about 85,000 clones, 70% to 90% of them appearing once. Here the sequenced sample was CD4+ or CD8+ T cells sorted from blood, taken in a trial of the OX40 agonist ivuxolimab. Receptor source: an adult with an advanced solid tumor such as melanoma, head and neck, liver or kidney cancer.

V is TRBV14 and J is TRBJ2-5; D is unclear. This CDR3 is 12 amino acids long. The V gene's germline CDR1 is SGHDN and CDR2 FVKESK. Trimming took off 1 base at V and 14 bases at J, with 14 bases between the two ends. The CDR3 reads CASSQGPDVPYF. In nucleotides, the CDR3 is TGTGCCAGCAGCCAAGGCCCGGACGTTCCATACTTC.

In its sample, this clone was seen once. V usage is TRBV7-2 and J usage is TRBJ1-5; no clear D. Looked up from germline, CDR1 is SGHTA and CDR2 is FQGNSA. The CDR3 spans 12 residues. With 3 bases removed from V and 3 bases from J, the gap between germline ends came to 3 bases. This chain's CDR3 is CASSFHNQPQHF. CDR3 nucleotide sequence: TGTGCCAGCAGCTTTCACAATCAGCCCCAGCATTTT.

This sequence joins TRBV5-1 and TRBJ2-3, with D maybe TRBD2 (6 bases). The CDR3 has 15 amino acids. The germline V gene encodes CDR1 SGHRS and CDR2 YFSETQ. Between the trimmed V and J ends, which lost 0 bases and 8 bases, there was a span of 16 bases. The CDR3 DNA sequence: TGCGCCAGCAGCTTGGAAGGCCAGTGGAGGGGTACGCAGTATTTT. This translates into CASSLEGQWRGTQYF.

The chain employs TRBV7-8 and TRBJ2-1; 9 positions match TRBD2. Per germline, CDR1 SGHVS and CDR2 FQNEAQ. The CDR3 extends over 16 amino acids. After removal of 1 base from V and 9 bases from J, the junction contained 10 bases not matched to a gene. CDR3 bases: TGTGCCAGCAGCTTAGAAGCGCGGGGGGGCCGGCGTGAGCAGTTCTTC. It encodes CASSLEARGGRREQFF.

The CDR3 protein is CASSLRGGGVARGYEQYF. CDR3 DNA: TGTGCCAGCAGCTTGCGAGGGGGTGGGGTAGCAAGAGGGTACGAGCAGTACTTC. The chain is built from TRBV5-6 and TRBJ2-7; tentatively, D is TRBD1 (6 bases). There are 18 residues in the CDR3. V was shortened by 1 base and J by 4 bases, with 24 bases between the two germline ends. CDR1 SGHDT and CDR2 YYEEEE come from the germline V gene.

The chain recombines TRBV29-1 with TRBJ2-7; possible D gene TRBD2, 5 bases. Per the germline V gene, CDR1 is SQVTM and CDR2 is ANQGSEA. The CDR3 extends over 14 amino acids. V lost 0 bases to trimming and J lost 0 bases, with 9 bases between them. CDR3 sequence reads: CSVEDGRGSYEQYF. The CDR3 region has the DNA TGCAGCGTTGAAGATGGACGGGGCTCCTACGAGCAGTACTTC.

The chain joins TRBV6-5 to TRBJ2-5, with D possibly being TRBD2 (6 bases). Judging by the DNA end, TRBJ2-7 fits better; the J call may be wrong. This CDR3 has 14 amino acids. CDR1 is MNHEY, CDR2 SVGAGI, per germline. CDR3 in amino acids: CATAVLRGSYEQYF. CDR3 bases: TGTGCCACCGCGGTCCTCCGGGGGTCCTACGAGCAGTACTTC.

The V and J genes are TRBV2 and TRBJ1-1, with D maybe TRBD1 (5 bases). CDR3 length: 12 residues. CDR1 is SNHLY and CDR2 is FYNNEI in the germline V gene. The V gene lost 6 bases and the J gene lost 11 bases, with 16 bases spanning the gap. CDR3: CASRAVVGVAFF. The CDR3 DNA reads TGTGCCAGCAGGGCGGTAGTGGGGGTGGCTTTCTTT.

This clone was detected only once. This rearrangement joins TRBV6-5 to TRBJ2-3; 7 bases agree with TRBD2. Trimming at V came to 2 bases and at J to 2 bases, leaving 1 base not matched to a gene. This CDR3 has 14 residues. Germline V gene lookup returns CDR1 MNHEY and CDR2 SVGAGI. This CDR3 is CASSYGTITDTQYF. DNA of the CDR3: TGTGCCAGCAGTTACGGGACTATCACAGATACGCAGTATTTT.

V is TRBV11-2 and J is TRBJ2-2; 7 bases are shared with TRBD2. The V gene end was trimmed by 5 bases and the J gene end by 4 bases; junction bases not matched to a gene: 7. This CDR3 has 15 residues. The germline V gene has CDR1 SGHAT and CDR2 FQNNGV. The CDR3 region has the DNA TGTGCCAGCAGCCGGGACTATGCGCTCACCGGGGAGCTGTTTTTT. Translation: CASSRDYALTGELFF. The full variable domain, completed using reference TRBV11-2 and TRBJ2-2, is EAGVAQSPRYKIIEKRQSVAFWCNPISGHATLYWYQQILGQGPKLLIQFQNNGVVDDSQLPKDRFSAERLKGVDSTLKIQPAKLEDSAVYLCASSRDYALTGELFFGEGSRLTVL.

Comments on this clone: Relative to the germline gene, one junction end is altered; a read error may explain this. V usage is TRBV5-1 and J usage is TRBJ2-1; perhaps TRBD2 as D (6 bases). Germline lookup yields CDR1 SGHRS and CDR2 YFSETQ. The CDR3 runs 15 residues. The CDR3 sequence: CASSLGTQSFNEQFF. The CDR3 bases are TGCGCCAGCAGCCTCGGGACTCAATCCTTCAATGAGCAGTTCTTC. The full variable domain, with the rest looked up from reference TRBV5-1 and TRBJ2-1, is KAGVTQTPRYLIKTRGQQVTLSCSPISGHRSVSWYQQTPGQGLQFLFEYFSETQRNKGNFPGRFSGRQFSNSRSEMNVSTLELGDSALYLCASSLGTQSFNEQFFGPGTRLTVL.

The J gene is TRBJ2-7, the V gene TRBV28; 7 bases agree with TRBD1. V dropped 4 bases and J dropped 3; count of bases not matched to a gene: 6. This CDR3 spans 14 amino acids. Germline V gene lookup returns CDR1 MDHEN and CDR2 SYDVKM. The CDR3 sequence is CASSSPGQLYEQYF. The CDR3 DNA sequence: TGTGCCAGCAGTTCACCGGGACAGCTCTACGAGCAGTACTTC.

V and J are TRBV6-1 and TRBJ2-7; maybe TRBD2 (6 bases). V was cut by 6 bases and J by 6 bases, with 18 bases left in between. Germline lookup yields CDR1 MNHNS and CDR2 SASEGT. This CDR3 region has 14 residues. The CDR3 DNA sequence: TGTGCCAGCAGGAGTGGAGGGGCGCGACCCGAGCAGTACTTC. This encodes CASRSGGARPEQYF.

This clone was seen only once. This chain uses TRBV30 with TRBJ2-7; TRBD1 is a possible D gene (6 bases). V gave up 0 bases and J gave up 4 bases, with 16 bases separating them. The germline CDR1 and CDR2 sequences are GTSNPN and SVGIG (reference sequence). The CDR3 contains 15 residues. The CDR3 DNA sequence: TGTGCCTGGAGTGTACAAGGGGACAAAAGGTACGAGCAGTACTTC. It is translated as CAWSVQGDKRYEQYF. Filled out from reference TRBV30 and TRBJ2-7, the complete variable domain reads SQTIHQWPATLVQPVGSPLSLECTVEGTSNPNLYWYRQAAGRGLQLLFYSVGIGQISSEVPQNLSASRPQDRQFILSSKKLLLSDSGFYLCAWSVQGDKRYEQYFGPGTRLTVT.

The V gene is TRBV18, the J gene TRBJ2-3; D may be TRBD2 (5 bases). This CDR3 comprises 15 residues. Trimming pared 1 base from V and 0 bases from J, leaving 8 bases between. CDR1 and CDR2 from the germline V gene are KGHSH and LQKENI. Here the CDR3 reads CASSPRTGSTDTQYF. The CDR3, as DNA: TGTGCCAGCTCACCACGGACGGGAAGCACAGATACGCAGTATTTT.

The rearrangement uses TRBV7-3 and TRBJ2-3; the D gene is possibly TRBD2 (6 bases). Germline lookup yields CDR1 SGHTA and CDR2 FQGTGA. The CDR3 covers 14 residues. The V end lost 5 bases, the J end lost 5 bases, and 14 bases lay between the germline ends. CDR3 region: CASSNRGFGDTQYF. The CDR3 DNA reads as TGTGCCAGCAGCAACCGGGGGTTCGGAGATACGCAGTATTTT.

The genes are TRBV6-5 and TRBJ1-2, with D uncertain. Trimming cost V 6 bases and J 6 bases, with 8 bases left between them. The CDR3 runs to 11 residues. Germline lookup yields CDR1 MNHEY and CDR2 SVGAGI. CDR3 amino acids: CASRRGDGYTF. For the CDR3, the DNA is TGTGCCAGCAGACGAGGTGATGGCTACACCTTC.

The chain links TRBV7-9 to TRBJ1-1, with 9 bases fitting TRBD1. The CDR3 contains 14 residues. V was clipped by 5 bases and J by 4 bases; unmatched bases: 5. CDR1 SEHNR and CDR2 FQNEAQ come from the germline V gene (reference sequence). The CDR3 DNA is TGTGCCAGCAGCGCCCGGGACAGGGTCACTGAAGCTTTCTTT. Protein: CASSARDRVTEAFF.

The chain has TRBV5-6 and TRBJ2-1; TRBD2 matches 14 bases. The CDR3 runs 19 residues. Per the germline V gene, CDR1 is SGHDT and CDR2 is YYEEEE. The V segment lost 1 base and the J segment 0 bases; nucleotides outside the gene matches: 6. As DNA, the CDR3 is TGTGCCAGCAGCTTGTACGGACTAGCGGGGGGCTCCTCCTACAATGAGCAGTTCTTC. This translates into CASSLYGLAGGSSYNEQFF.